Following are 21 T cell receptor beta chains from one sample sequenced in a study of CD8 T cells in Susac syndrome. With random hexamers, reverse transcription was performed on roughly 0.45 to 1 ug of RNA. One entry per CDR3 protein results from TCRdb running MiXCR on the immunoSEQ multiplex PCR reads. The data contain around 150,000 distinct CDR3 sequences, more than 85% of them singletons. The sequenced material came from CD4+ T cells from PBMCs. The receptors come from a human donor with Susac syndrome.

V is TRBV2 and J is TRBJ1-1, with D maybe TRBD1 (5 bases). Germline CDR1 is SNHLY and CDR2 is FYNNEI. Trimming took off 6 bases at V and 0 bases at J, with 14 bases between the two ends. The CDR3 runs to 15 residues. CDR3 region: CASRTRGAVNTEAFF. The CDR3 DNA reads as TGTGCCAGCAGGACCCGCGGGGCCGTGAACACTGAAGCTTTCTTT.

This chain uses TRBV6-2 or TRBV6-3 with TRBJ1-1; 8 nucleotides align to TRBD1. V trimming: 6 bases; J trimming: 0 bases; junction bases outside the gene matches: 3. Germline V CDR1 and CDR2: MNHEY, SVGEGT. This CDR3 region has 14 residues. CDR3 in amino acids: CASRRTGMNTEAFF. DNA of the CDR3: TGTGCCAGCAGGCGGACAGGGATGAACACTGAAGCTTTCTTT.

The chain couples TRBV20-1 to TRBJ2-7, with unresolved D. The V and J ends lost 1 base and 4 bases respectively, with 11 bases between them. Germline V lookup: CDR1 DFQATT, CDR2 SNEGSKA (reference sequence). This CDR3 has 13 residues. The DNA of the CDR3 is TGCAGTGCTAGAGTGGCAGAAAGATACGAGCAGTACTTC. Translating it yields CSARVAERYEQYF.

V and J are TRBV30 and TRBJ2-7; no reliable D call. CDR3 length: 13 amino acids. Looked up from germline, CDR1 is GTSNPN and CDR2 is SVGIG (reference sequence). Between the trimmed V and J ends, which lost 2 bases and 2 bases, there was a span of 10 bases. The CDR3 DNA sequence: TGTGCCTGGAGTCCCACCTCCCCCTACGAGCAGTACTTC. As protein: CAWSPTSPYEQYF.

This chain uses TRBV29-1 with TRBJ2-5; TRBD2 agrees at 9 bases. With V trimmed by 5 bases and J by 5 bases, 9 bases remained unmatched. CDR3 length equals 14 residues. CDR1 and CDR2 (germline): SQVTM, ANQGSEA. CDR3: CSVPPAGGPETQYF. The CDR3 DNA reads as TGCAGCGTTCCACCGGCGGGAGGGCCGGAGACCCAGTACTTC.

This chain joins TRBV3-1 and TRBJ2-1; 7 bases align to TRBD1. Germline V gene lookup returns CDR1 LGHDT and CDR2 YNNKEL (reference sequence). CDR3 size: 13 residues. Trimming removed 2 bases from V and 12 bases from J; junction bases left unmatched: 7. The CDR3 nucleotides read TGTGCCAGCAGCCAAAACAGGGGCGATTGGCAGTTCTTC. Protein: CASSQNRGDWQFF.

The J gene is TRBJ2-5, the V gene TRBV28; perhaps TRBD2 as D (6 bases). V lost 6 bases to trimming and J lost 1 base, with 12 bases between them. Germline V gene sequence: CDR1 MDHEN, CDR2 SYDVKM. The CDR3 covers 14 residues. Here the CDR3 DNA reads TGTGCCAGCAGCCGAGGCGGGGCCCAAGAGACCCAGTACTTC. Its translation is CASSRGGAQETQYF.

J is TRBJ2-7 and V is TRBV30; no clear D gene. The germline V gene encodes CDR1 GTSNPN and CDR2 SVGIG (reference sequence). Trimming took off 0 bases at V and 2 bases at J, with 11 bases between the two ends. The CDR3 spans 14 residues. The CDR3 is CAWSVPGQAYEQYF. The CDR3 nucleotides are TGTGCCTGGAGTGTACCCGGCCAGGCCTACGAGCAGTACTTC.

The chain joins TRBV20-1 to TRBJ1-2; possibly TRBD1 for D (6 bases). CDR1 and CDR2 (germline): DFQATT, SNEGSKA (reference sequence). The CDR3 contains 14 residues. V was trimmed by 0 bases and J by 4 bases, leaving 12 bases between them. CDR3 nucleotide sequence: TGCAGTGCTAGAGATCAGGGGTCGACCTATGGCTACACCTTC. Amino acid sequence: CSARDQGSTYGYTF.

The rearrangement links TRBV29-1 to TRBJ2-3; D is possibly TRBD2 (6 bases). The CDR3 totals 15 residues. Deletions cut 3 bases from V and 5 bases from J, with 18 bases between. The germline V gene has CDR1 SQVTM and CDR2 ANQGSEA. This CDR3 reads CSVEEGARVVDTQYF. The DNA for the CDR3 is TGCAGCGTTGAGGAGGGCGCAAGGGTGGTAGATACGCAGTATTTT.

The chain combines TRBV15 with TRBJ2-1; the match to TRBD2 covers 10 bases. V dropped 2 bases and J dropped 3; count of bases not matched to a gene: 1. The CDR3 has 15 residues. The V gene's germline CDR1 is LNHNV and CDR2 YYDKDF (reference sequence). The CDR3 region is CATSRLAGDYNEQFF. The CDR3 nucleotides read TGTGCCACCAGCAGACTAGCGGGGGACTACAATGAGCAGTTCTTC.

The chain couples TRBV29-1 to TRBJ2-2; the match to TRBD1 covers 9 bases. V lost 6 bases and J lost 5; bases outside the gene matches: 7. This CDR3 has 14 residues. CDR1 is SQVTM, CDR2 ANQGSEA, per germline. CDR3: CSVADRGDTGELFF. As DNA, the CDR3 is TGCAGCGTAGCGGACAGGGGAGATACCGGGGAGCTGTTTTTT.

This clonotype was recorded once. The chain combines TRBV7-9 with TRBJ2-2; maybe TRBD2 (6 bases). This CDR3 has 17 residues. Germline CDR1 is SEHNR and CDR2 is FQNEAQ (reference sequence). V was shortened by 2 bases and J by 1 base, with 14 bases between the two germline ends. CDR3 sequence: CASSLSWTIENTGELFF. In DNA form, the CDR3 reads TGTGCCAGCAGCTTAAGCTGGACTATCGAGAACACCGGGGAGCTGTTTTTT. Full variable domain (missing parts from reference TRBV7-9 and TRBJ2-2): DTGVSQNPRHKITKRGQNVTFRCDPISEHNRLYWYRQTLGQGPEFLTYFQNEAQLEKSRLLSDRFSAERPKGSFSTLEIQRTEQGDSAMYLCASSLSWTIENTGELFFGEGSRLTVL.

The rearrangement uses TRBV18 and TRBJ1-2; 7 positions match TRBD1. The CDR3 is 13 amino acids. The V segment lost 8 bases and the J segment 4 bases; nucleotides outside the gene matches: 7. CDR1 and CDR2 from the germline V gene are KGHSH and LQKENI. In DNA form, the CDR3 reads TGTGCCAGCAGCCCGGACAGGAGCTATGGCTACACCTTC. Translating it yields CASSPDRSYGYTF.

The V call is TRBV10-3, the J call TRBJ2-6; D is unresolved. Germline V CDR1 and CDR2: ENHRY, SYGVKD. V lost 0 bases and J lost 0, with 6 bases in between. This CDR3 has 16 amino acids. This chain's CDR3 is CAISESVNSGANVLTF. CDR3 coding DNA: TGTGCCATCAGTGAGTCGGTAAACTCTGGGGCCAACGTCCTGACTTTC.

In its sample, this clonotype was seen once. The rearrangement joins TRBV3-1 to TRBJ2-5; no clear D gene. This CDR3 contains 12 residues. CDR1 and CDR2 (germline): LGHDT, YNNKEL (reference sequence). V shed 7 bases and J shed 3 bases, with 9 bases lying between them. The CDR3 region is CASTGGEETQYF. CDR3 DNA: TGTGCCAGCACGGGTGGGGAAGAGACCCAGTACTTC.

The chain is built from TRBV4-2 and TRBJ2-5, with TRBD2 as a possible D gene (5 bases). Trimming removed 0 bases at V and 5 bases at J, with 10 bases between. Looked up from germline, CDR1 is LGHNA and CDR2 is YNFKEQ. The CDR3 loop spans 14 amino acids. CDR3 protein: CASSQDGSTETQYF. The CDR3 bases are TGTGCCAGCAGCCAAGATGGGAGCACTGAGACCCAGTACTTC.

This chain links TRBV7-3 with TRBJ2-1, with unresolved D. Germline assignment: CDR1 SGHTA and CDR2 FQGTGA. Trimming stripped 4 bases from V and 5 bases from J, with 9 bases between. The CDR3 is 13 residues long. CDR3 loop: CASSYARDNEQFF. The CDR3, as DNA: TGTGCCAGCAGCTACGCTCGGGACAATGAGCAGTTCTTC.

The rearrangement uses TRBV4-1 and TRBJ1-5, with D unresolved. From germline, CDR1 is MGHRA and CDR2 YSYEKL. This CDR3 is built from 15 residues. The V and J ends lost 1 base and 1 base respectively, with 8 bases between them. The CDR3 DNA is TGCGCCAGCAGCCAAGGGGAGATCAGCAATCAGCCCCAGCATTTT. Amino acids: CASSQGEISNQPQHF.

This clonotype was detected a few times. The chain combines TRBV15 with TRBJ2-7; D is tentatively TRBD1 or TRBD2 (5 bases each). This CDR3 has 15 residues. V dropped 0 bases and J dropped 2 bases, with 11 bases sitting between them. CDR1 is LNHNV, CDR2 YYDKDF, per germline (reference sequence). The CDR3 sequence: CATSRDGGTTYEQYF. DNA of the CDR3: TGTGCCACCAGCAGAGATGGGGGAACTACCTACGAGCAGTACTTC.

The J gene is TRBJ2-1, the V gene TRBV3-1, with 9 bases matching TRBD1. CDR3 size: 17 residues. The J segment lost 4 bases and the V segment lost 1 base, leaving 8 bases of the junction unmatched. Germline V gives CDR1 LGHDT, CDR2 YNNKEL (reference sequence). CDR3: CASSQVLDRGAYNEQFF. The CDR3 DNA sequence: TGTGCCAGCAGCCAAGTTCTAGACAGGGGGGCTTACAATGAGCAGTTCTTC.